The TCR beta chain under discussion was sequenced for a study of blood T cell repertoires in COVID-19. Looked up from germline, CDR1 is LGHNA and CDR2 is YSLEER. V lost 0 bases, J lost 7 bases, and 6 bases stayed unmatched. The CDR3 is 15 residues long. TCRdb's table, derived via immunoSEQ multiplex PCR, lists solely in-frame clones and lacks some. In the table there are 95,000 to 100,000 clones, less than 85% of which are singletons. This TCR was recovered from a woman aged 55 to 70 with acute or convalescent COVID-19. Material for sequencing was peripheral blood. The rearrangement joins TRBV4-3 to TRBJ1-5, with 7 bases aligning to TRBD1. CDR3 nucleotides: TGCGCCAGCAGCCAAGATTGGACAGGAGGCCAGCCCCAGCATTTT. Translating it yields CASSQDWTGGQPQHF.